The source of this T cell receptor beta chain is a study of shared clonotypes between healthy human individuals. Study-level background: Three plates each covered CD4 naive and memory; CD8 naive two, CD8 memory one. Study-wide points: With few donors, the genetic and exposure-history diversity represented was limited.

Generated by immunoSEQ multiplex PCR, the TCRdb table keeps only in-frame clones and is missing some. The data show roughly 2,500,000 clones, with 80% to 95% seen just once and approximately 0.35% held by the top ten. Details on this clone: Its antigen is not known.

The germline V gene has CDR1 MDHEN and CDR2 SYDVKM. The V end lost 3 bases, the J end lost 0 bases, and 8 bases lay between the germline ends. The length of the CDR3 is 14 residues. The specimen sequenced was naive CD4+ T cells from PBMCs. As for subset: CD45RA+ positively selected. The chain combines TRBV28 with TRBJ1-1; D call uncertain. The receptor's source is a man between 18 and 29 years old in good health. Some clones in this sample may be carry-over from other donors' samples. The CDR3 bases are TGTGCCAGCAGTTTGCCCCTCATGAACACTGAAGCTTTCTTT. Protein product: CASSLPLMNTEAFF.